This is a list of T cell receptor beta chains from one sample in a study of blood T cell repertoires in COVID-19. Sequencing was performed with immunoSEQ multiplex PCR; in TCRdb, only in-frame clones are kept and a portion is missing. The table lists about 85,000 clones, around 82% of them singletons. Material: peripheral blood. These receptors were obtained from a man aged 55 to 70 with acute or convalescent COVID-19. Each CDR3 is given with its conserved first and last residue. Each record gives: D gene, V gene, J gene, clone size, CDR3 DNA, CDR3 protein. D genes are given only for firm matches. Rows give clone size only sometimes, using once, few, many, or a class for an expanded clone.

>TRBD1|TRBV7-2|TRBJ2-6|.
TGTGCCAGCAGAGTTTGGCTGGCAGGGGGTAGCTCTGGGGCCAACGTCCTGACTTTC
CASRVWLAGGSSGANVLTF
>TRBD2|TRBV6-5|TRBJ2-7|once
TGTGCCAGCAGTTACTCTGCGGGGGGTAACTACGAGCAGTACTTC
CASSYSAGGNYEQYF
>.|TRBV24-1|TRBJ2-6|.
TGTGCCACCAGTGATACCCATGACCCATGGGCTGCTGGGGGGATTTTCTCTGGGGCCAACGTCCTGACTTTC
CATSDTHDPWAAGGIFSGANVLTF
>TRBD1|TRBV29-1|TRBJ1-4|.
TGCAGCGTTCAAGGTTCAGGGGGCGCGGGTAATCATGAAAAACTGTTTTTT
CSVQGSGGAGNHEKLFF
>TRBD2|TRBV9|TRBJ2-7|.
TGTGCCAGCAGCACTAGCGGGGGGAGCTCCTACGAGCAGTACTTC
CASSTSGGSSYEQYF
>.|TRBV2|TRBJ1-6|.
TGTGCCAGCAGTCTCGAGGGAGATTCACCCCTCCACTTT
CASSLEGDSPLHF
>.|TRBV21-1|TRBJ2-3|.
TGTGCCAGCAGCAGAGACGTGGCGGGGGGGCTTTTAGATACGCAGTATTTT
CASSRDVAGGLLDTQYF
>TRBD1|TRBV6-6|TRBJ1-2|.
TGTGCCAGCAGTCGATCCGGGACAGGGGCCTTCCACACCTTC
CASSRSGTGAFHTF
>TRBD1|TRBV30|TRBJ1-5|.
TGTGCCTGGAGTAACAGGGGGGATCAGCCCCAGCATTTT
CAWSNRGDQPQHF
>TRBD1|TRBV7-2|TRBJ1-4|.
TGTGCCAGCAGCGACAGGGGGCGTAGCGATGAAAAACTGTTTTTT
CASSDRGRSDEKLFF
>.|TRBV18|TRBJ2-2|.
TGTGCCAGCTCAGGTCTGAGGACCGGGGAGCTGTTTTTT
CASSGLRTGELFF
>.|TRBV9|TRBJ1-5|.
TGTGCCAGCAGCGTAGGAGGCAGCAATCAGCCCCAGCATTTT
CASSVGGSNQPQHF
>TRBD1|TRBV12-3/TRBV12-4|TRBJ2-1|.
TGTGCCAGCAGTTTAGCCGGGACAGAACAGTTCTTC
CASSLAGTEQFF